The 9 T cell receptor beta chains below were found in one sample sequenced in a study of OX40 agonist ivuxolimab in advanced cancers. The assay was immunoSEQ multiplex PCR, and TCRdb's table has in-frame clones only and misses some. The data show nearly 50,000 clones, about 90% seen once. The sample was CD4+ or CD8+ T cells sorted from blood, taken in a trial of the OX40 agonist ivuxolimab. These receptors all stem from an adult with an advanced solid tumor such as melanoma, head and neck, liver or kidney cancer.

CDR3 in amino acids: CASRFTGGITEAFF. DNA of the CDR3: TGTGCCAGCAGATTTACAGGGGGCATCACTGAAGCTTTCTTT. This chain joins TRBV27 and TRBJ1-1; the match to TRBD1 covers 9 bases. From germline, CDR1 is MNHEY and CDR2 SMNVEV (reference sequence). V shed 6 bases and J 4 bases; nucleotides not matched to a gene: 6. The CDR3 is 14 amino acids.

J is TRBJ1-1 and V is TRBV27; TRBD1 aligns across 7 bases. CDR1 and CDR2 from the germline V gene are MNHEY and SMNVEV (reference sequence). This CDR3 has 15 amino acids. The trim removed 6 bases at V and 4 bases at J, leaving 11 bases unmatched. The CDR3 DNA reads TGTGCCAGCAGCCTGACAGGGTTGGGGGGCACTGAAGCTTTCTTT. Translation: CASSLTGLGGTEAFF.

This CDR3 reads CASSVSLIGLNEQFF. In DNA form, the CDR3 reads TGTGCCAGCAGCGTGTCCCTCATAGGGCTCAATGAGCAGTTCTTC. The chain joins TRBV9 to TRBJ2-1; D is unresolved. The germline V and J ends were trimmed by 2 bases and 6 bases, with 15 bases remaining between them. Per germline, CDR1 SGDLS and CDR2 YYNGEE. The CDR3 sequence is 15 residues long.

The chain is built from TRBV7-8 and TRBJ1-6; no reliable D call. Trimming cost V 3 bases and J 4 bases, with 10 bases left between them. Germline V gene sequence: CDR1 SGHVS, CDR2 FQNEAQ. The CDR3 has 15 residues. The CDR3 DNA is TGTGCCAGCAGCTTGGTGTCAGTTTATAATTCACCCCTCCACTTT. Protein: CASSLVSVYNSPLHF. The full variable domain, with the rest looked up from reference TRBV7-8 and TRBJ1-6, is GAGVSQSPRYKVAKRGQDVALRCDPISGHVSLFWYQQALGQGPEFLTYFQNEAQLDKSGLPSDRFFAERPEGSVSTLKIQRTQQEDSAVYLCASSLVSVYNSPLHFGNGTRLTVT.

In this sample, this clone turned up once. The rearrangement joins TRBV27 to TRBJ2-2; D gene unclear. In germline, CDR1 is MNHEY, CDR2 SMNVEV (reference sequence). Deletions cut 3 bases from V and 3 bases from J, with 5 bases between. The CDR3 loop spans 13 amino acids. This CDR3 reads CASSFWDTGELFF. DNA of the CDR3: TGTGCCAGCAGTTTCTGGGACACCGGGGAGCTGTTTTTT.

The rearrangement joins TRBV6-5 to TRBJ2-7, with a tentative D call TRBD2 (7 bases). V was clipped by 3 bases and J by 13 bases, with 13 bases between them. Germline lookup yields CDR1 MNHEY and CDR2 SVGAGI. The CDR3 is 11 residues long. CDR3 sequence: CASSYGQRDYF. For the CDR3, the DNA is TGTGCCAGCAGTTATGGACAGCGGGACTACTTC.

The CDR3 sequence is CSGAAGAGTQYF. CDR3 coding DNA: TGCAGCGGGGCCGCGGGGGCTGGGACCCAGTACTTC. The chain couples TRBV29-1 to TRBJ2-5; D is possibly TRBD2 (7 bases). Between the trimmed V and J ends, which lost 7 bases and 7 bases, there was a span of 16 bases. The CDR3 contains 12 residues. Germline assignment: CDR1 SQVTM and CDR2 ANQGSEA.

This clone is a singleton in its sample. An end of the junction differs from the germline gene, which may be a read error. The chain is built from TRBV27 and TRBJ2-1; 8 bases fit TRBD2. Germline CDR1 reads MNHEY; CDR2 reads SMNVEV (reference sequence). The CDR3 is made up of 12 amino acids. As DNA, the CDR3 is TGTGCCAGCAGTCTCCCCGGGGGGGCGTCAGTCTTC. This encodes CASSLPGGASVF.

As DNA, the CDR3 is TGTGCCAGTAGTTCAGGGACGGAGGGCTACGAGCAGTACTTC. Protein product: CASSSGTEGYEQYF. The V gene is TRBV19, the J gene TRBJ2-7, with D tentatively TRBD2 (6 bases). The CDR3 length is 14 residues. Trimming cost V 5 bases and J 3 bases, with 14 bases left between them. Germline CDR1 and CDR2: LNHDA and SQIVND (reference sequence).